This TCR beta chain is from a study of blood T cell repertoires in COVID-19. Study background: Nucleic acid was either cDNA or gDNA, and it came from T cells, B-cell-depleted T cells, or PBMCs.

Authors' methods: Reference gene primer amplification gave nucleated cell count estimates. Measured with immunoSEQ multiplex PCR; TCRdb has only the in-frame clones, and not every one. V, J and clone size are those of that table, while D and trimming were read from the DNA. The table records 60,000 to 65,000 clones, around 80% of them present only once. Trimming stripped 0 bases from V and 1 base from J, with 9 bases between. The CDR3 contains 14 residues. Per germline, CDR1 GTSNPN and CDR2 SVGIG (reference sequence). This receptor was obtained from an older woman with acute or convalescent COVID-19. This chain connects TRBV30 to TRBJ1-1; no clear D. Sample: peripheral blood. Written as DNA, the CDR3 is TGTGCCTGGAGTGTAGAGGGAGGGAACACTGAAGCTTTCTTT. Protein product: CAWSVEGGNTEAFF.